The present TCR beta chain was sequenced within a study of T cell responses to AZD1222 COVID-19 vaccine. General study findings and limits: Unmutated regions of variants are reportedly targeted by nearly half of spike-specific TCRs. Donors were chiefly white British, with a greater number of females, and clonal diversity was perhaps underestimated.

In the case of this clone: What it recognizes is unknown.

Trimming shortened V by 1 base and J by 6 bases, and 13 bases separated the two germline ends. Germline-derived CDR1 and CDR2 are KGHSH and LQKENI. CDR3 size: 15 residues. TCRdb's copy holds only in-frame clones and misses some; the assay was immunoSEQ multiplex PCR. The sample has about 150,000 clones, about 90% seen once. V usage is TRBV18 and J usage is TRBJ2-1; D is perhaps TRBD1 or TRBD2 (5 bases each). The TCR comes from an adult who received the AZD1222 COVID-19 vaccine. The material sequenced was peripheral blood, taken 28 days after the second AZD1222 dose. The CDR3 DNA reads TGTGCCAGCTCACCACAAACGGGACGATTCAATGAGCAGTTCTTC. Its translation: CASSPQTGRFNEQFF.